This entry lists 29 T cell receptor beta chains sequenced from one sample in a study of blood T cell repertoires in COVID-19. The data were produced by immunoSEQ multiplex PCR, yet TCRdb's version contains in-frame clones alone and is incomplete. The sample holds 300,000 to 350,000 clones; around 90% are singletons and the top ten take around 0.96%. The sample consisted of peripheral blood. The source is a woman aged 40 to 50 with COVID-19, enrolled during active disease.

The J gene is TRBJ1-2, the V gene TRBV23-1; 7 bases are a match to TRBD1. TRBV23-1 is recorded as an ORF, its role being uncertain. The CDR3 is made up of 15 amino acids. J gave up 6 bases and V 8 bases, and 15 bases lay outside the gene matches. The chain's CDR3 is CASATGLSEANGYTF. The CDR3 DNA sequence: TGCGCCAGCGCGACAGGGTTATCCGAGGCGAATGGCTACACCTTC.

The V call is TRBV6-2 or TRBV6-3, the J call TRBJ2-5, with 9 bases aligning to TRBD2. The CDR3 loop spans 14 amino acids. Germline V lookup: CDR1 MNHEY, CDR2 SVGEGT. V lost 5 bases, J lost 5 bases, and 6 bases stayed unmatched. CDR3 bases: TGTGCCAGCAGTGGGACTAGCAAGGGGGAGACCCAGTACTTC. This translates into CASSGTSKGETQYF.

The genes are TRBV27 and TRBJ2-5; the D gene is possibly TRBD1 (6 bases). The germline V gene encodes CDR1 MNHEY and CDR2 SMNVEV (reference sequence). CDR3 length: 16 residues. Trimming pared 2 bases from V and 1 base from J, leaving 14 bases between. The CDR3 is CASSLGPGVFQETQYF. In DNA, the CDR3 is TGTGCCAGCAGTTTAGGGCCAGGGGTATTCCAAGAGACCCAGTACTTC.

This clone was observed a handful of times. The rearrangement links TRBV2 to TRBJ2-2; 9 bases are shared with TRBD1. CDR1 and CDR2 (germline): SNHLY, FYNNEI. V dropped 9 bases and J dropped 4; count of bases not matched to a gene: 9. The length of the CDR3 is 15 residues. This CDR3 reads CASFPGQGFTGELFF. CDR3 bases: TGTGCCAGTTTTCCGGGACAGGGTTTCACCGGGGAGCTGTTTTTT.

The chain employs TRBV24-1 and TRBJ2-1; tentatively, D is TRBD2 (7 bases). This CDR3 has 17 residues. The V gene's germline CDR1 is KGHDR and CDR2 SFDVKD. The V end lost 5 bases, the J end lost 4 bases, and 20 bases lay between the germline ends. CDR3 nucleotides: TGTGCCACCAGTGGAGGACCGGGGGAGGGGGGTTACAATGAGCAGTTCTTC. It yields the protein CATSGGPGEGGYNEQFF.

V is TRBV12-3 or TRBV12-4 and J is TRBJ2-5; 8 nucleotides align to TRBD2. The CDR3 extends over 13 amino acids. V shed 1 base and J 13 bases; nucleotides not matched to a gene: 8. CDR3 in amino acids: CASSLGGLDPGYF. As DNA, the CDR3 is TGTGCCAGCAGTTTAGGGGGACTAGACCCAGGGTACTTC.

The chain recombines TRBV18 with TRBJ1-2, with D perhaps TRBD1 (6 bases). The CDR3 runs to 14 residues. The V gene lost 2 bases and the J gene lost 6 bases, with 13 bases spanning the gap. Per the germline V gene, CDR1 is KGHSH and CDR2 is LQKENI. The CDR3 spells CASSPGGSGDGYTF. As DNA, the CDR3 is TGTGCCAGCTCACCAGGGGGCAGTGGAGATGGCTACACCTTC. Full variable domain (outside the CDR3, taken from reference TRBV18 and TRBJ1-2): NAGVMQNPRHLVRRRGQEARLRCSPMKGHSHVYWYRQLPEEGLKFMVYLQKENIIDESGMPKERFSAEFPKEGPSILRIQQVVRGDSAAYFCASSPGGSGDGYTFGSGTRLTVV.

The chain has TRBV19 and TRBJ2-4; 10 nucleotides line up with TRBD2. The CDR3 covers 15 residues. V trimming: 7 bases; J trimming: 7 bases; junction bases outside the gene matches: 10. Germline CDR1 LNHDA, CDR2 SQIVND (reference sequence). The DNA of the CDR3 is TGTGCCAGTATGACCAAGCGGGGGGGCGGTAACATTCAGTACTTC. Its translation is CASMTKRGGGNIQYF.

The chain links TRBV25-1 to TRBJ1-2; the D gene is possibly TRBD1 (5 bases). Trimming cost V 2 bases and J 4 bases, with 8 bases left between them. The CDR3 spans 13 residues. Germline CDR1 MGHDK, CDR2 SYGVNS. The CDR3 nucleotides are TGTGCCAGCAGTGAAGCAGGGCCCTATGGCTACACCTTC. Amino acid sequence: CASSEAGPYGYTF.

The V and J genes are TRBV11-2 and TRBJ2-3; the match to TRBD2 covers 10 bases. The CDR3 sequence is 16 residues long. Germline CDR1 reads SGHAT; CDR2 reads FQNNGV. The junction had 4 bases not matched to a gene; V was cut back by 2 bases and J by 2 bases. CDR3 sequence: CASSLRTSGYTDTQYF. The CDR3 region has the DNA TGTGCCAGCAGCTTACGGACTAGCGGTTACACAGATACGCAGTATTTT.

The chain recombines TRBV30 with TRBJ2-1; possible D gene TRBD1, 6 bases. This CDR3 spans 13 amino acids. From germline, CDR1 is GTSNPN and CDR2 SVGIG (reference sequence). Trimming cost V 8 bases and J 6 bases, with 17 bases left between them. This CDR3 reads CALRKQGINEQFF. The DNA for the CDR3 is TGTGCCCTTCGTAAACAGGGCATCAATGAGCAGTTCTTC.

This clone was seen a single time. The rearrangement links TRBV6-5 to TRBJ2-5, with D uncertain. Trimming pared 5 bases from V and 1 base from J, leaving 11 bases between. Germline CDR1 MNHEY, CDR2 SVGAGI. The CDR3 is 14 amino acids. Written as DNA, the CDR3 is TGTGCCAGCAGTCCCAAGTGGCCCCAAGAGACCCAGTACTTC. Its protein product is CASSPKWPQETQYF.

V and J are TRBV18 and TRBJ2-4; the D is unclear. CDR1 is KGHSH, CDR2 LQKENI, per germline. This CDR3 has 16 residues. With 4 bases removed from V and 7 bases from J, the gap between germline ends came to 20 bases. CDR3 region: CASSRYDPRSRNIQYF. In nucleotides, the CDR3 is TGTGCCAGCTCACGCTACGACCCGAGATCGAGGAACATTCAGTACTTC.

The chain recombines TRBV9 with TRBJ1-1, with 7 bases aligning to TRBD1. The CDR3 loop spans 13 amino acids. The germline V gene has CDR1 SGDLS and CDR2 YYNGEE. V shed 4 bases, J shed 4 bases, and the junction held 4 bases outside the gene matches. Written as DNA, the CDR3 is TGTGCCAGCAGCTCGACAGGGTTCACTGAAGCTTTCTTT. This sequence encodes CASSSTGFTEAFF. The full variable domain, rest sourced from reference TRBV9 and TRBJ1-1, is DSGVTQTPKHLITATGQRVTLRCSPRSGDLSVYWYQQSLDQGLQFLIQYYNGEERAKGNILERFSAQQFPDLHSELNLSSLELGDSALYFCASSSTGFTEAFFGQGTRLTVV.

The V call is TRBV28, the J call TRBJ1-2; D is ambiguous. Deletions cut 6 bases from V and 4 bases from J, with 12 bases between. This CDR3 is built from 13 residues. The germline V gene has CDR1 MDHEN and CDR2 SYDVKM. The DNA of the CDR3 is TGTGCCAGCAGGGCAGGATCGTTCTATGGCTACACCTTC. Translating it yields CASRAGSFYGYTF.

The chain uses TRBV7-8 and TRBJ2-1, with D possibly being TRBD2 (6 bases). Germline-derived CDR1 and CDR2 are SGHVS and FQNEAQ. There are 15 residues in the CDR3. V was cut by 4 bases and J by 6 bases, with 16 bases left in between. CDR3 residues: CASSSLDAGFNEQFF. The CDR3 DNA follows: TGTGCCAGCAGCTCGCTGGATGCGGGGTTCAATGAGCAGTTCTTC.

The V gene is TRBV10-1, the J gene TRBJ2-7, with 11 bases lining up with TRBD1. The germline gives CDR1 WNHNN, CDR2 SYGVQD (reference sequence). This CDR3 is 20 amino acids long. The junction had 21 bases not matched to a gene; V was cut back by 7 bases and J by 1 base. The CDR3 DNA is TGCGCCAGCAAGGAAGGAACTAGGGACAGGGGGGACCCAAAATCCTACGAGCAGTACTTC. Translated: CASKEGTRDRGDPKSYEQYF.

This clone showed up just once. The CDR3 spells CASSLNVGRGFQPQHF. Written as DNA, the CDR3 is TGTGCCAGCAGTTTAAACGTCGGACGGGGTTTTCAGCCCCAGCATTTT. The chain couples TRBV28 to TRBJ1-5, with unresolved D. V was trimmed by 2 bases and J by 6 bases, leaving 17 bases between them. The CDR3 sequence is 16 residues long. The germline V gene has CDR1 MDHEN and CDR2 SYDVKM.

V gene TRBV29-1 combines with J gene TRBJ2-1, with a possible D match to TRBD1 (5 bases). V lost 6 bases and J lost 10, with 13 bases in between. The CDR3 is 11 residues long. Germline V gives CDR1 SQVTM, CDR2 ANQGSEA. The CDR3 bases are TGCAGCGTCCCAGGGTTTGGGGAGCAGTTCTTC. Translation gives CSVPGFGEQFF.

This clone was seen a single time. CDR3 nucleotides: TGTGCCAGCAGTCACGAGGGTTTCCCCTCTGGGGCCAACGTCCTGACTTTC. Protein sequence: CASSHEGFPSGANVLTF. The V gene is TRBV2, the J gene TRBJ2-6, with D perhaps TRBD2 (5 bases). The CDR3 is 17 residues long. Germline loops: CDR1 SNHLY, CDR2 FYNNEI. V was trimmed by 5 bases and J by 0 bases, leaving 14 bases between them.

V usage is TRBV6-5 and J usage is TRBJ1-2, with TRBD1 matching over 10 bases. Germline CDR1 is MNHEY and CDR2 is SVGAGI. J lost 8 bases, V lost 7 bases, and 10 bases had no gene match. This CDR3 contains 14 residues. In DNA, the CDR3 is TGTGCCAGCATCGACAGGGGGCGAAGAAGGGGCTACACCTTC. Translating it yields CASIDRGRRRGYTF.

The V call is TRBV9, the J call TRBJ2-3; 10 bases align to TRBD2. Germline assignment: CDR1 SGDLS and CDR2 YYNGEE. After removal of 2 bases from V and 4 bases from J, the junction contained 10 bases not matched to a gene. CDR3 size: 17 residues. In DNA, the CDR3 is TGTGCCAGCAGCGTCCCCAGAGCGGGGGGGCCCCCAGATACGCAGTATTTT. Translating gives CASSVPRAGGPPDTQYF.

V gene TRBV20-1 combines with J gene TRBJ1-1; no firm D call. Germline CDR1 is DFQATT and CDR2 is SNEGSKA (reference sequence). This CDR3 spans 11 amino acids. V was pared by 3 bases and J by 5 bases, with 7 bases between. This chain's CDR3 is CSASKRTEAFF. The CDR3 region has the DNA TGCAGTGCTAGCAAGAGGACTGAAGCTTTCTTT.

The chain uses TRBV4-3 and TRBJ1-1; TRBD1 matches at 7 bases. V was pared by 1 base and J by 3 bases, with 5 bases of the junction left unmatched. This CDR3 region has 15 residues. From germline, CDR1 is LGHNA and CDR2 YSLEER. CDR3 in DNA: TGCGCCAGCAGCCAAGGAAGACAGGGTGACACTGAAGCTTTCTTT. This codes for CASSQGRQGDTEAFF.

V usage is TRBV12-1 and J usage is TRBJ2-7; TRBD1, the table's D call, was not compared with the DNA. TRBV12-1 is flagged as a pseudogene. The CDR3 length is 19 residues. Written as DNA, the CDR3 is TGTGCCAGCAGCCCAAACGGGGGGACAGGGGCCGTAACTGCCTACGAGCAGTACTTC. It specifies CASSPNGGTGAVTAYEQYF.

The rearrangement links TRBV6-2 or TRBV6-3 to TRBJ2-7; tentatively, D is TRBD2 (5 bases). The CDR3 has 15 residues. The germline V and J ends were trimmed by 4 bases and 0 bases, with 13 bases remaining between them. Germline values: CDR1 MNHEY, CDR2 SVGEGT. This CDR3 reads CASSSWTQSSYEQYF. The DNA for the CDR3 is TGTGCCAGCAGTTCCTGGACTCAGAGCTCCTACGAGCAGTACTTC.

The gene calls are TRBV7-2 and TRBJ2-7; TRBD2 matches at 10 bases. The CDR3 has 16 amino acids. With 6 bases clipped from V and 7 bases from J, the junction kept 15 bases outside the gene matches. Germline CDR1 SGHTA, CDR2 FQGNSA. The chain's CDR3 is CASSYLRAGGQGEQYF. The CDR3 nucleotides are TGTGCCAGCAGTTACCTGAGAGCGGGGGGGCAGGGGGAGCAGTACTTC. Looking up the rest from reference TRBV7-2 and TRBJ2-7 gives the full variable domain: GAGVSQSPSNKVTEKGKDVELRCDPISGHTALYWYRQSLGQGLEFLIYFQGNSAPDKSGLPSDRFSAERTGGSVSTLTIQRTQQEDSAVYLCASSYLRAGGQGEQYFGPGTRLTVT.

The J gene is TRBJ2-5, the V gene TRBV7-3, with a weak D call TRBD2 (7 bases). Germline CDR1 SGHTA, CDR2 FQGTGA. The CDR3 spans 15 residues. V was trimmed by 5 bases and J by 4 bases, leaving 17 bases between them. In DNA, the CDR3 is TGTGCCAGCAGCCCCGAGGGGGTAGCGGGAGAGACCCAGTACTTC. Protein sequence: CASSPEGVAGETQYF.

The chain recombines TRBV7-6 with TRBJ2-1, with TRBD2 matching 9 bases. Germline-derived CDR1 and CDR2 are SGHVS and FNYEAQ. V lost 5 bases to trimming and J lost 0 bases; unmatched junction nucleotides: 5. CDR3 length: 16 amino acids. Written as DNA, the CDR3 is TGTGCCAGCAGCACCCCTAGCGGGAACTCCTACAATGAGCAGTTCTTC. Its translation is CASSTPSGNSYNEQFF.